The clone carrying this TCR beta chain was recorded a few times. Its specificity is unknown. The data originate from a study of cytomegalovirus exposure and HLA in healthy donors. At the level of the study: Early released data had approximately 86 million unique TCRs, all coming from HLA-typed donors.

Study results and limitations: Compared with the roughly 700-donor mean, an Asian-associated ancestry cluster reportedly had fewer N-insertions, according to a later analysis.

The PCR contained 60 Vbeta and 13 Jbeta primers. Assay used: immunoSEQ multiplex PCR; TCRdb lists only in-frame clones, some missing. In the table there are 150,000 to 180,000 clones, 70% to 90% of which are singletons. The material sequenced was PBMCs. This TCR was sampled from a woman between 40 and 55 years old in good health and CMV-seropositive.

The CDR3 loop is CASSQEVGHREQYF. CDR3 coding DNA: TGTGCCAGCAGCCAAGAAGTGGGGCATCGGGAGCAGTACTTC. This chain uses TRBV14 with TRBJ2-7, with D possibly TRBD1 on 5 matching bases. Trimming removed 0 bases at V and 7 bases at J, with 13 bases between. Germline lookup yields CDR1 SGHDN and CDR2 FVKESK. This CDR3 region has 14 residues.